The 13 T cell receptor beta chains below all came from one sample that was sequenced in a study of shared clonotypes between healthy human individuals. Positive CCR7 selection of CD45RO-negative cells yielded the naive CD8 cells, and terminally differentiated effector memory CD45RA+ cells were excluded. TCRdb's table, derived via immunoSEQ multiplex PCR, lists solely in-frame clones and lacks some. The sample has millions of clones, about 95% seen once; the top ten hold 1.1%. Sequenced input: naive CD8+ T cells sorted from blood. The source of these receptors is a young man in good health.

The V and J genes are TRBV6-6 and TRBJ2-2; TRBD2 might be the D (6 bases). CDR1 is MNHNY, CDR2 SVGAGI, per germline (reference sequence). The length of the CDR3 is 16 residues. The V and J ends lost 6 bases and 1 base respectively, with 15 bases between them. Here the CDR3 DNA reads TGTGCCAGCAGGCCCCTCCCGGGAGAGAACACCGGGGAGCTGTTTTTT. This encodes CASRPLPGENTGELFF.

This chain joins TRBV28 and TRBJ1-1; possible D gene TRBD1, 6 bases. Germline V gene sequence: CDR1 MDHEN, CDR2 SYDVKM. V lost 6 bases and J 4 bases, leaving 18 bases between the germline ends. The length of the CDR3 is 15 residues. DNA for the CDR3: TGTGCCAGCAGCTACGGAGGGGGGGCCGTCACTGAAGCTTTCTTT. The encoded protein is CASSYGGGAVTEAFF.

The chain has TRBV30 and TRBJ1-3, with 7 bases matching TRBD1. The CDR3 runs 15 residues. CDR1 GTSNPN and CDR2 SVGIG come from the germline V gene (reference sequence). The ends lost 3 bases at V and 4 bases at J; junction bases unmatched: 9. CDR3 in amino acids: CAWSQGQVWGNTIYF. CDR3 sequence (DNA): TGTGCCTGGAGCCAAGGACAGGTTTGGGGAAACACCATATATTTT.

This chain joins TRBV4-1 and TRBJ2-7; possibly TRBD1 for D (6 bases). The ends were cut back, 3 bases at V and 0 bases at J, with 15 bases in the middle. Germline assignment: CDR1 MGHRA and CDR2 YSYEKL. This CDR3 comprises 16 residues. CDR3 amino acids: CASSHLAGAPSYEQYF. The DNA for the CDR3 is TGCGCCAGCAGCCACTTGGCAGGGGCCCCCTCCTACGAGCAGTACTTC.

CDR3: CASSEGNSFATNEKLFF. CDR3 sequence (DNA): TGTGCCAGCAGTGAAGGGAACAGCTTTGCAACTAATGAAAAACTGTTTTTT. The rearrangement joins TRBV2 to TRBJ1-4; no clear D gene. The CDR3 consists of 17 residues. Germline CDR1 reads SNHLY; CDR2 reads FYNNEI. V was pared by 1 base and J by 0 bases, with 12 bases between.

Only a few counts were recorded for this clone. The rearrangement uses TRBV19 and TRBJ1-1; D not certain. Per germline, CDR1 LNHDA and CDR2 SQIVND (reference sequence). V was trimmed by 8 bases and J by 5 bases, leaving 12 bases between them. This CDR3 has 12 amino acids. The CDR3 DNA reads TGTGCCAGTGCTGTTGGTGGGACTGAAGCTTTCTTT. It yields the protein CASAVGGTEAFF.

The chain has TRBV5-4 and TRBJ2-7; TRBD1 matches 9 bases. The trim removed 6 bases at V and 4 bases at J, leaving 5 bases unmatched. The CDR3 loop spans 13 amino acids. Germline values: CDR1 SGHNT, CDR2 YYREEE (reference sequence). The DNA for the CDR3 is TGTGCCAGCAACCCGGGACAGGGTTACGAGCAGTACTTC. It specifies CASNPGQGYEQYF.

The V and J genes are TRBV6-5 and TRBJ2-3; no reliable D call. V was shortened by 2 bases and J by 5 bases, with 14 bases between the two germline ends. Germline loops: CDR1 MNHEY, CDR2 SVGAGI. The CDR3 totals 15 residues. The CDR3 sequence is CASSYRVDQGDTQYF. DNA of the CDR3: TGTGCCAGCAGTTACAGGGTAGATCAAGGAGATACGCAGTATTTT.

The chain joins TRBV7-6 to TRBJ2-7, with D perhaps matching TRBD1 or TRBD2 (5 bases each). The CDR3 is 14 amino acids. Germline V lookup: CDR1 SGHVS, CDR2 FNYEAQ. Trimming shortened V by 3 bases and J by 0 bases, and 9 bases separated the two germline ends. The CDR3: CASSLGPSSYEQYF. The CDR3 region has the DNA TGTGCCAGCAGCTTGGGACCGAGCTCCTACGAGCAGTACTTC.

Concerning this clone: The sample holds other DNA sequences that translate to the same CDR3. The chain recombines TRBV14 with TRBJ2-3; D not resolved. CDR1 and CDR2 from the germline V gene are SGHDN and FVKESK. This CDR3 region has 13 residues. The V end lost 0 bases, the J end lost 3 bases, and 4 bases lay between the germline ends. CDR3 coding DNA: TGTGCCAGCAGCCAAGATGGGACAGATACGCAGTATTTT. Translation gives CASSQDGTDTQYF.

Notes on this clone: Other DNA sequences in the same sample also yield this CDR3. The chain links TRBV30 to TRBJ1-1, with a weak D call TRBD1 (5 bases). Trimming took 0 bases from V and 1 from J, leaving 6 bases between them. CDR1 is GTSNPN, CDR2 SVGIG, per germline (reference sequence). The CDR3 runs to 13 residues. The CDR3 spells CAWSVGTNTEAFF. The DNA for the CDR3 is TGTGCCTGGAGTGTGGGGACGAACACTGAAGCTTTCTTT.

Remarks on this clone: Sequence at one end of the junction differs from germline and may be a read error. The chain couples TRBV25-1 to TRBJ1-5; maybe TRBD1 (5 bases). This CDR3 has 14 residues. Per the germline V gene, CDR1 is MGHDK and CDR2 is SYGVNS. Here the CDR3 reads CAGSEVGEGQPQHF. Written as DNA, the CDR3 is TGTGCCGGCAGTGAGGTGGGGGAAGGTCAGCCCCAGCATTTT.

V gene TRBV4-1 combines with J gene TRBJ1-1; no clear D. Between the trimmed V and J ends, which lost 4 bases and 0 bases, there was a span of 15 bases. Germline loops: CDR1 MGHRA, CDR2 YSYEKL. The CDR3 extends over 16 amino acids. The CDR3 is CASSRTVVQLNTEAFF. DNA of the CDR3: TGCGCCAGCAGCCGGACTGTGGTCCAACTGAACACTGAAGCTTTCTTT.